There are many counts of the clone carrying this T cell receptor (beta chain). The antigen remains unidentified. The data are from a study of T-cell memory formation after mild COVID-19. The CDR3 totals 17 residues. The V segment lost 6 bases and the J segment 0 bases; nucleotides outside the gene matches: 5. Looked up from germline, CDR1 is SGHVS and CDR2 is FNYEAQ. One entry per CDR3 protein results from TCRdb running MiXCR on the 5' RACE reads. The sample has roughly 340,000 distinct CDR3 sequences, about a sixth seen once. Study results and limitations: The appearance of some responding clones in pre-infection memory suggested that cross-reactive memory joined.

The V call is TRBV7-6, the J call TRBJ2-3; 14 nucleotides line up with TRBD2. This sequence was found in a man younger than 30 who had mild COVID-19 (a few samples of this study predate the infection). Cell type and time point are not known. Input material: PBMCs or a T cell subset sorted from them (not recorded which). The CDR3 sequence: CASSPGLAGDSTDTQYF. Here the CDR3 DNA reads TGTGCCAGCAGTCCGGGACTAGCGGGAGATAGCACAGATACGCAGTATTTT.